Listed below are T cell receptor beta chains from one sample, sequenced in a study of T cell repertoires in cytomegalovirus infection. TCRdb ran MiXCR on the reads and lists one entry per CDR3 protein. The table has under 600,000 distinct CDR3 sequences, approximately 16% seen once. Sequenced input: CD8+ T cells from PBMCs. The origin of the receptors is a human donor in good health (CMV status not recorded). Some clones in this sample may be carry-over from other donors' samples. Each CDR3 is given with its conserved first and last residue. A D gene is named only where the DNA matches it firmly. A clone size is listed for some rows: how often the clone was seen (once, few, many), or a class if it is expanded.

J gene: TRBJ2-1
D gene: NA
V gene: TRBV12-3/TRBV12-4
clone size: many
CDR3 DNA: TGTGCCAGCAGCTCACCGTATGTTAATCACAATGAGCAGTTCTTC
CDR3 protein: CASSSPYVNHNEQFF

J gene: TRBJ1-2
D gene: TRBD1
V gene: TRBV5-8
clone size: many
CDR3 DNA: TGTGCCAGCAGCTTGGGAAGAGGGGGCGCTTTGCGTGGCTACACCTTC
CDR3 protein: CASSLGRGGALRGYTF

J gene: TRBJ2-7
D gene: NA
V gene: TRBV3-1
clone size: once
CDR3 DNA: TGTGCCAGCAGCCAGAGGACAGCCTCCTACGAGCAGTACTTC
CDR3 protein: CASSQRTASYEQYF

J gene: TRBJ2-7
D gene: TRBD2
V gene: TRBV13
clone size: NA
CDR3 DNA: TGTGCCAGCAGCTTTACAGGACTAGCGAACTACGAGCAGTACTTC
CDR3 protein: CASSFTGLANYEQYF

J gene: TRBJ2-7
D gene: TRBD1
V gene: TRBV15
clone size: NA
CDR3 DNA: TGTGCCACTAGCTCCTGGACAGGGTCATACGAGCAGTACTTC
CDR3 protein: CATSSWTGSYEQYF

J gene: TRBJ1-1
D gene: NA
V gene: TRBV19
clone size: many
CDR3 DNA: TGTGCCAGTAGTATCCGACCCCCAGCTTACATGAACACTGAAGCTTTCTTT
CDR3 protein: CASSIRPPAYMNTEAFF

J gene: TRBJ2-6
D gene: NA
V gene: TRBV7-2
clone size: many
CDR3 DNA: TGTGCCAGCAGCTTAGGATCGGCAGAGCTATATGTGGCCAACGTCCTGACTTTC
CDR3 protein: CASSLGSAELYVANVLTF

J gene: TRBJ1-1
D gene: TRBD1
V gene: TRBV27
clone size: NA
CDR3 DNA: TGTGCCAGCAGTGAATCTCTCGACAGGGAGGCGAACACTGAAGCTTTCTTT
CDR3 protein: CASSESLDREANTEAFF

J gene: TRBJ2-5
D gene: NA
V gene: TRBV11-2
clone size: many
CDR3 DNA: TGTGCCAGCAGCTCCCCCCGAGGGAGCGTACGAAGGGGGGAGACCCAGTACTTC
CDR3 protein: CASSSPRGSVRRGETQYF

J gene: TRBJ1-4
D gene: TRBD1
V gene: TRBV5-8
clone size: few
CDR3 DNA: TGTGCCAGCAGCTTGGAGACAGGGGAAGAAAAACTGTTTTTT
CDR3 protein: CASSLETGEEKLFF

J gene: TRBJ2-3
D gene: NA
V gene: TRBV7-3
clone size: many
CDR3 DNA: TGTGCCAGCAGCTTAAAGGCAGGGACTAGCACAGATACGCAGTATTTT
CDR3 protein: CASSLKAGTSTDTQYF

J gene: TRBJ2-2
D gene: NA
V gene: TRBV6-4
clone size: NA
CDR3 DNA: TGTGCCAGCAGCCCAAAGAGGGAGCGGGCCAACACCGGGGAGCTGTTTTTT
CDR3 protein: CASSPKRERANTGELFF

J gene: TRBJ2-7
D gene: NA
V gene: TRBV12-3/TRBV12-4
clone size: few
CDR3 DNA: TGTGCCAGCAGTTTAAGCGGGCAGGCTAACGAGCAGTACTTC
CDR3 protein: CASSLSGQANEQYF

J gene: TRBJ1-2
D gene: TRBD1
V gene: TRBV10-3
clone size: many
CDR3 DNA: TGTGCCATCAGAACCCGGGACAGGGAGCTTTCTGGCTACACCTTC
CDR3 protein: CAIRTRDRELSGYTF

J gene: TRBJ2-7
D gene: NA
V gene: TRBV5-6
clone size: few
CDR3 DNA: TGTGCCAGCAGCTTGGCCCCTGGAGTCAGACCCTCCGAGCAGTACTTC
CDR3 protein: CASSLAPGVRPSEQYF

J gene: TRBJ1-1
D gene: NA
V gene: TRBV4-1
clone size: few
CDR3 DNA: TGCGCCAGCAGCCAAAGACTCGGGGAGAATGCTTTCTTT
CDR3 protein: CASSQRLGENAFF

J gene: TRBJ2-1
D gene: TRBD2
V gene: TRBV19
clone size: many
CDR3 DNA: TGCTCCAGTGGGGAGCGGGAGTCTGGCTATGAGCAGTTCTTC
CDR3 protein: CSSGERESGYEQFF

J gene: TRBJ2-2
D gene: NA
V gene: TRBV2
clone size: few
CDR3 DNA: TGTGCCAGCATCCTTAGAGTTAACACCGGGGAGCTGTTTTTT
CDR3 protein: CASILRVNTGELFF

J gene: TRBJ1-2
D gene: TRBD1
V gene: TRBV25-1
clone size: many
CDR3 DNA: TGTGCCAGCAGTGAATGGGAGGGGACAGGGGGTTTGTTGGGCTACACCTTC
CDR3 protein: CASSEWEGTGGLLGYTF

J gene: TRBJ2-5
D gene: NA
V gene: TRBV27
clone size: few
CDR3 DNA: TGTGCCAGCAGTCCCCGGGACACAATCGAGACCCAGTACTTC
CDR3 protein: CASSPRDTIETQYF

J gene: TRBJ2-2
D gene: NA
V gene: TRBV19
clone size: NA
CDR3 DNA: TGTGCCAGTAGTCCGAGAGCGACCCGCACCGGGGAGCTGGGTTTT
CDR3 protein: CASSPRATRTGELGF

J gene: TRBJ2-1
D gene: TRBD1
V gene: TRBV7-2
clone size: many
CDR3 DNA: TGTGCCAGCAGCCAAGGACAGGGGTCAGCTGAGCAGTTCTTC
CDR3 protein: CASSQGQGSAEQFF

J gene: TRBJ1-5
D gene: NA
V gene: TRBV28
clone size: NA
CDR3 DNA: TGTGCCAGCAACCGACAGGCCTCGGCTCAGCCCCAGCATTTT
CDR3 protein: CASNRQASAQPQHF

J gene: TRBJ2-1
D gene: NA
V gene: TRBV5-6
clone size: few
CDR3 DNA: TGTGCCAGCAGCTTGGAGCGGTCTGGCAATGAGCAGTTCTTC
CDR3 protein: CASSLERSGNEQFF

J gene: TRBJ2-1
D gene: TRBD2
V gene: TRBV4-2
clone size: NA
CDR3 DNA: TGTGCCAGCAGCCAAGTTCTAGCGGGAGCCTCCGACGATGAGCAGTTCTTC
CDR3 protein: CASSQVLAGASDDEQFF

J gene: TRBJ2-1
D gene: NA
V gene: TRBV6-1
clone size: many
CDR3 DNA: TGTGCCAGCAGTTATAAGGGGCTTACAAATGAGCAGTTCTTC
CDR3 protein: CASSYKGLTNEQFF

J gene: TRBJ2-2
D gene: TRBD2
V gene: TRBV11-2
clone size: NA
CDR3 DNA: TGTGCCAGCAGCTTATGGTTGGGACTAGCGGGGGAGAACACCGGGGAGCTGTTTTTT
CDR3 protein: CASSLWLGLAGENTGELFF

J gene: TRBJ2-3
D gene: NA
V gene: TRBV24-1
clone size: NA
CDR3 DNA: TGTGCCACCAGTGCAACGGGGATCAGCACAGATACGCAGTATTTT
CDR3 protein: CATSATGISTDTQYF

J gene: TRBJ1-6
D gene: TRBD1
V gene: TRBV28
clone size: few
CDR3 DNA: TGTGCCAGCAGTTCCTGGACAGGGGGCGCCTATAATTCACCCCTCCACTTT
CDR3 protein: CASSSWTGGAYNSPLHF

J gene: TRBJ1-2
D gene: NA
V gene: TRBV27
clone size: few
CDR3 DNA: TGTGCCAGCAGTTTGGGGAGAACTTATGGCTACACCTTC
CDR3 protein: CASSLGRTYGYTF

J gene: TRBJ2-5
D gene: NA
V gene: TRBV12-3/TRBV12-4
clone size: many
CDR3 DNA: TGTGCCAGCAGTACACAGGGCCGACAAGAGACCCAGTACTTC
CDR3 protein: CASSTQGRQETQYF

J gene: TRBJ2-7
D gene: TRBD1
V gene: TRBV29-1
clone size: NA
CDR3 DNA: TGCAGCGTTGGACAGGGTCGCTCTTACGATCAGTACTTC
CDR3 protein: CSVGQGRSYDQYF

J gene: TRBJ2-1
D gene: TRBD2
V gene: TRBV7-9
clone size: NA
CDR3 DNA: TGTGCCAGCAGCCCCGGACTAGTGGGATCCTACAATGAGCAGTTCTTC
CDR3 protein: CASSPGLVGSYNEQFF

J gene: TRBJ1-5
D gene: NA
V gene: TRBV28
clone size: many
CDR3 DNA: TGTGCCAGCAGTCATGGCGGGGGGCTCAATCAGCCCCAGCATTTT
CDR3 protein: CASSHGGGLNQPQHF

J gene: TRBJ2-2
D gene: TRBD2
V gene: TRBV5-5
clone size: few
CDR3 DNA: TGTGCCAGCAGCTTACGACTAGCGGGGGGCCTAGCCGGGGAGCTGTTTTTT
CDR3 protein: CASSLRLAGGLAGELFF

J gene: TRBJ2-1
D gene: NA
V gene: TRBV7-8
clone size: many
CDR3 DNA: TGTGCCAGCAGCTTAGGCCGGAATCTCAAAAGCAATGAGCAGTTCTTC
CDR3 protein: CASSLGRNLKSNEQFF

J gene: TRBJ1-3
D gene: NA
V gene: TRBV28
clone size: many
CDR3 DNA: TGTGCCAGCAGTTTAGGTGAGGTCTGGGCGGCTGGAAACACCATATATTTT
CDR3 protein: CASSLGEVWAAGNTIYF

J gene: TRBJ2-6
D gene: TRBD2
V gene: TRBV4-1
clone size: NA
CDR3 DNA: TGTGCCAGCAGCCAAGATCTCGTAGCGGGAGGGTCTGGGGCCAACGTCCTGACTTTC
CDR3 protein: CASSQDLVAGGSGANVLTF

J gene: TRBJ2-3
D gene: TRBD1
V gene: TRBV6-1
clone size: many
CDR3 DNA: TGTGCCAGCATTCTATGGGTACCGGGACAGGGCGCAGATACGCAGTATTTT
CDR3 protein: CASILWVPGQGADTQYF

J gene: TRBJ2-3
D gene: NA
V gene: TRBV7-8
clone size: many
CDR3 DNA: TGTGCCAGCAGCTTAAGGAACAGGGTCCCTCTCACAGATACGCAGTATTTT
CDR3 protein: CASSLRNRVPLTDTQYF

J gene: TRBJ1-1
D gene: TRBD1
V gene: TRBV5-6
clone size: few
CDR3 DNA: TGTGCCAGCAGCTTGGAGGGGTGGCTCCAGGGGGGAACTGAAGCTTTCTTT
CDR3 protein: CASSLEGWLQGGTEAFF

J gene: TRBJ2-7
D gene: NA
V gene: TRBV14
clone size: NA
CDR3 DNA: TGTGCCAGCAGCCAAACAGCTCTGTACGAGCAGTACTTC
CDR3 protein: CASSQTALYEQYF